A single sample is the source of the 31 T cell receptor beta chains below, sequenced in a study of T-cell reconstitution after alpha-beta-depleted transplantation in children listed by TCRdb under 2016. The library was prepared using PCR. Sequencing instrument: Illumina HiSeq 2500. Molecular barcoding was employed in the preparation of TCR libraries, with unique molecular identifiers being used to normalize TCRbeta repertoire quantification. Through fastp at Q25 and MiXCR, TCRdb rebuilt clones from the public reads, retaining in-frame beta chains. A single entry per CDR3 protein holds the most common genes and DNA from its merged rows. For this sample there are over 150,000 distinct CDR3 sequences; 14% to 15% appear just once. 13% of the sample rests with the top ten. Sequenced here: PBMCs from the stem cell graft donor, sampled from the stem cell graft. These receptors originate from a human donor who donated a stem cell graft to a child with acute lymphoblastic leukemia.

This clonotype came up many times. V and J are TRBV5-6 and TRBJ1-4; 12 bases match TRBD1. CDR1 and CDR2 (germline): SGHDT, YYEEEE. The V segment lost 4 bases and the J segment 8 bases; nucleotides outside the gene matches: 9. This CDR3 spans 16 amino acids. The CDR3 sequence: CASSLGTGGEWEKLFF. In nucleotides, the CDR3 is TGTGCCAGCAGCCTCGGGACAGGGGGCGAATGGGAAAAACTGTTTTTT.

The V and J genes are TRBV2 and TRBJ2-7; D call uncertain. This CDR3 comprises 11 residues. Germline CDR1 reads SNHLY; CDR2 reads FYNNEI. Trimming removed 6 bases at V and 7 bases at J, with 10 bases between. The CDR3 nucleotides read TGTGCCAGCAGGCTAACCAGGGAGCAGTACTTC. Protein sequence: CASRLTREQYF.

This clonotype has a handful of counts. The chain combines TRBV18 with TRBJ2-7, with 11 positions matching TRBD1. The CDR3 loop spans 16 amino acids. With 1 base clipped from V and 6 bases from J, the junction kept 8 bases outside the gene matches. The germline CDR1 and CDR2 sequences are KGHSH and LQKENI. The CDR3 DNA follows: TGTGCCAGCTCACCACTCACCGGGACAGGGGGAGTCGAGCAGTACTTC. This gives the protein CASSPLTGTGGVEQYF.

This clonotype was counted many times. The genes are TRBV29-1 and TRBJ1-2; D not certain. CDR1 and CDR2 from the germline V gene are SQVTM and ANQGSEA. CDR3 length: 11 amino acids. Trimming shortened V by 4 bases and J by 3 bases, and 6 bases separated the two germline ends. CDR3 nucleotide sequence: TGCAGCGTTGGAGCAGACTATGGCTACACCTTC. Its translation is CSVGADYGYTF.

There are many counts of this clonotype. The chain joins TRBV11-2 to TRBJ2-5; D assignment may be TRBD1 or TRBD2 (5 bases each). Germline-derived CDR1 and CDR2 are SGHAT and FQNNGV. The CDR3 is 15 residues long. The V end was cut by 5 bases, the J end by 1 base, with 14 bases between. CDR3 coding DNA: TGTGCCAGCAGCGACCGGGACCGCGTCCAAGAGACCCAGTACTTC. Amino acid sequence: CASSDRDRVQETQYF.

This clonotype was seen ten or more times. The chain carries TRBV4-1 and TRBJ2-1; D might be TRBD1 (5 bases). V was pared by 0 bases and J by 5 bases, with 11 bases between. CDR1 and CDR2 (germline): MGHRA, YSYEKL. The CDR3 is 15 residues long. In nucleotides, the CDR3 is TGCGCCAGCAGCCAAGAGGGGCGCCGACACAATGAGCAGTTCTTC. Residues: CASSQEGRRHNEQFF.

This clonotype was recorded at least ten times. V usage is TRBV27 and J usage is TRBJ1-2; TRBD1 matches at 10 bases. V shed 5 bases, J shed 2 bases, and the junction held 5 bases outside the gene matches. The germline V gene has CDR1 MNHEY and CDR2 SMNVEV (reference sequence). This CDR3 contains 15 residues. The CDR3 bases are TGTGCCAGCAGTAAGACAGGGGGCTTAAACTATGGCTACACCTTC. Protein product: CASSKTGGLNYGYTF.

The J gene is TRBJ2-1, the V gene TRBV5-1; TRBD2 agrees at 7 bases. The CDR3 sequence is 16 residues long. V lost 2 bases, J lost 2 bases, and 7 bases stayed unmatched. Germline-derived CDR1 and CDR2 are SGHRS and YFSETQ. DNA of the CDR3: TGCGCCAGCAGCTTAAATCCTAGCGGAGCCTACAATGAGCAGTTCTTC. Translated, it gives CASSLNPSGAYNEQFF.

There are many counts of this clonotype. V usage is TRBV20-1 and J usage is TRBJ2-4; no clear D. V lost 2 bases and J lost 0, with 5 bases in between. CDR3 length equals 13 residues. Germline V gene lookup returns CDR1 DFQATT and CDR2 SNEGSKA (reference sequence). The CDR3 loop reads CSARPGAKNIQYF. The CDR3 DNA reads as TGCAGTGCTAGACCGGGAGCCAAAAACATTCAGTACTTC.

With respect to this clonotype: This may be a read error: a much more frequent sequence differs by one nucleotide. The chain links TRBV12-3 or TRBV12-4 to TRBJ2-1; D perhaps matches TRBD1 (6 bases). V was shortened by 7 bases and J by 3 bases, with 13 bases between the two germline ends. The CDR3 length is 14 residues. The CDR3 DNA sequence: TGTGCCAGCACCATGAAACAGGGCTACAATGAGCAGTTCTTC. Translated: CASTMKQGYNEQFF.

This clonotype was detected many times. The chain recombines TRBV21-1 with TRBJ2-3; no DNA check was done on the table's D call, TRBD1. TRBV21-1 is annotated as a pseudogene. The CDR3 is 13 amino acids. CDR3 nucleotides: TGTGCCAGCAGCCGTCTGACAGAAGATACGCAGTATTTT. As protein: CASSRLTEDTQYF.

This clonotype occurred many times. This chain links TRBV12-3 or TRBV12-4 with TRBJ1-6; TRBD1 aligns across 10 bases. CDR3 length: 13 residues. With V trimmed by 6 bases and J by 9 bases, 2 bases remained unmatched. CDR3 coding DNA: TGTGCCAGCAGAGGGACAGGGGCTTCACCCCTCCACTTT. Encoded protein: CASRGTGASPLHF.

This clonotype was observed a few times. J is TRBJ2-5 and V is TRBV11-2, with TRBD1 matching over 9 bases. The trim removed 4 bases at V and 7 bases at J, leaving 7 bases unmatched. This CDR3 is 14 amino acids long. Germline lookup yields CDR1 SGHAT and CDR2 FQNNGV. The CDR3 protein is CASSSLTGGLTQYF. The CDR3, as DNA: TGTGCCAGCAGCTCCCTGACAGGGGGTCTGACCCAGTACTTC.

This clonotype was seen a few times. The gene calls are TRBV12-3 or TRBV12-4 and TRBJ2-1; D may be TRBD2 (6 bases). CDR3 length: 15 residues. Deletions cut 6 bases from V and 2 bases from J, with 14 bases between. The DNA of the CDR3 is TGTGCCAGCAGCCAAAGGGCGGGAACCTACAATGAGCAGTTCTTC. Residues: CASSQRAGTYNEQFF.

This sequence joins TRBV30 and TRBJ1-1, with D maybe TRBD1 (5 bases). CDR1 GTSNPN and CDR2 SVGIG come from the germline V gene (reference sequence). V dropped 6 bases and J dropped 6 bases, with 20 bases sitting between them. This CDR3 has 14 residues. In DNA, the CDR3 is TGTGCCTGTATGCATGGACACCTAACCTCTGAAGCTTTCTTT. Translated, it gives CACMHGHLTSEAFF.

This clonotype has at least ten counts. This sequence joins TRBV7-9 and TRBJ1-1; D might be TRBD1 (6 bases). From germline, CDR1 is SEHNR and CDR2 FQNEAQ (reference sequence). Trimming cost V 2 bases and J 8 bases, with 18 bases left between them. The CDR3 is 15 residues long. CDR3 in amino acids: CASSLTGDRTAEAFF. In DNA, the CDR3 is TGTGCCAGCAGCTTAACGGGGGACCGGACAGCCGAAGCTTTCTTT.

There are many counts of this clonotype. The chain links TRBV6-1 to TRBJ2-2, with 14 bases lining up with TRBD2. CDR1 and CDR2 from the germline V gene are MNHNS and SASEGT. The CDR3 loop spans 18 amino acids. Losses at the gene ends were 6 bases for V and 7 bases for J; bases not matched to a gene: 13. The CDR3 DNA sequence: TGTGCCAGCAGCACCTTAGGACTAGCGGGAGGAAGTTACGGGGAGCTGTTTTTT. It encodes CASSTLGLAGGSYGELFF.

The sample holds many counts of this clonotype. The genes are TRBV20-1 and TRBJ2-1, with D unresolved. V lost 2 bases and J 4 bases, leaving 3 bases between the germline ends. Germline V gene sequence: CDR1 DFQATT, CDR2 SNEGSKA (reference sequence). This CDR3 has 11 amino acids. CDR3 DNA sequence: TGCAGTGCTAGAATGTACAATGAGCAGTTCTTC. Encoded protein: CSARMYNEQFF.

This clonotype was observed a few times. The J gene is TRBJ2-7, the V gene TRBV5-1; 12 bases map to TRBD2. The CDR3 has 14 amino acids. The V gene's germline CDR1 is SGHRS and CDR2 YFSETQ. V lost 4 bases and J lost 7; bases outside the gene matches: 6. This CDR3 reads CASSEGLAGMEQYF. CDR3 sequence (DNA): TGCGCCAGCAGCGAGGGACTAGCGGGTATGGAGCAGTACTTC.

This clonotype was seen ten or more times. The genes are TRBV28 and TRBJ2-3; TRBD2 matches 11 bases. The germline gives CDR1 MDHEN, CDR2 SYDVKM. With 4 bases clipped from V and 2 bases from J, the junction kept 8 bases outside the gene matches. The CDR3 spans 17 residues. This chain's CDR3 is CASSSPGLAGATDTQYF. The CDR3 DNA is TGTGCCAGCAGTTCTCCCGGACTAGCGGGCGCCACAGATACGCAGTATTTT.

The CDR3 here is CASRSPVWGNYGYTF. In DNA form, the CDR3 reads TGTGCCAGCAGATCCCCCGTGTGGGGGAACTATGGCTACACCTTC. The chain joins TRBV12-3 or TRBV12-4 to TRBJ1-2, with a possible D match to TRBD1 (5 bases). The ends were cut back, 6 bases at V and 2 bases at J, with 16 bases in the middle. CDR3 length: 15 amino acids.

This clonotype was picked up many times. CDR3 in amino acids: CASSFSRVGTGELFF. The DNA of the CDR3 is TGCGCCAGCAGCTTCTCCCGGGTTGGCACCGGGGAGCTGTTTTTT. The chain carries TRBV5-1 and TRBJ2-2; D call uncertain. This CDR3 has 15 amino acids. V was trimmed by 2 bases and J by 4 bases, leaving 12 bases between them. Germline V gene sequence: CDR1 SGHRS, CDR2 YFSETQ.

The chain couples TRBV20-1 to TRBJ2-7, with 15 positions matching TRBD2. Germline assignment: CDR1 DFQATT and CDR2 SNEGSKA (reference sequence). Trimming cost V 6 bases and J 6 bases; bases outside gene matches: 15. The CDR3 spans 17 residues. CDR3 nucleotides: TGCAGTGCCGAAACTGGACTAGCGGGAGGGACGGGTCCCGAGCAGTACTTC. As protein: CSAETGLAGGTGPEQYF.

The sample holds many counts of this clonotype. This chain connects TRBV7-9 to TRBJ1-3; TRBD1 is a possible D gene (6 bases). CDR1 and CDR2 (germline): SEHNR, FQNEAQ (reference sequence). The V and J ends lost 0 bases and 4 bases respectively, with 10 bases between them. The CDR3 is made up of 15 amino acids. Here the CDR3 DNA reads TGTGCCAGCAGCTTAGCTGGACAGCAGGGAAACACCATATATTTT. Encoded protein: CASSLAGQQGNTIYF.

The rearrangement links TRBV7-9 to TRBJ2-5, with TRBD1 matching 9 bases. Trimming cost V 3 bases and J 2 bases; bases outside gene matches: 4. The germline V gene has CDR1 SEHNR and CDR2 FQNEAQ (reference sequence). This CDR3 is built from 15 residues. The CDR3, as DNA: TGTGCCAGCAGCTTGGACAGGGGTGCTCAAGAGACCCAGTACTTC. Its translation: CASSLDRGAQETQYF.

The CDR3 loop is CASSLGAGAYNEQFF. The CDR3 DNA reads as TGTGCCAGCAGTTTGGGAGCGGGGGCCTACAATGAGCAGTTCTTC. V and J are TRBV6-5 and TRBJ2-1; 8 nucleotides agree with TRBD2. The CDR3 length is 15 residues. Germline V CDR1 and CDR2: MNHEY, SVGAGI. V shed 4 bases and J 2 bases; nucleotides not matched to a gene: 4.

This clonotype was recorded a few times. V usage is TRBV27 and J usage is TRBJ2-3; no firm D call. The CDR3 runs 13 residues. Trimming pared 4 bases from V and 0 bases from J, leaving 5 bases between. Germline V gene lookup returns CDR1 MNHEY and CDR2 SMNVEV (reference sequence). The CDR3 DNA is TGTGCCAGCAGTTACGGGAGCACAGATACGCAGTATTTT. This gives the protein CASSYGSTDTQYF.

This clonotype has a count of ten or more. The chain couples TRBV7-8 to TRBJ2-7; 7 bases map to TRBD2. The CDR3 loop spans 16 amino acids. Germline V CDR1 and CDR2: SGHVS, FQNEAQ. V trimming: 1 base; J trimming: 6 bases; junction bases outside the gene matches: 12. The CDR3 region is CASSLVPSGIISEQYF. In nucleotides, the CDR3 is TGTGCCAGCAGCTTAGTGCCAAGCGGGATAATCTCCGAGCAGTACTTC.

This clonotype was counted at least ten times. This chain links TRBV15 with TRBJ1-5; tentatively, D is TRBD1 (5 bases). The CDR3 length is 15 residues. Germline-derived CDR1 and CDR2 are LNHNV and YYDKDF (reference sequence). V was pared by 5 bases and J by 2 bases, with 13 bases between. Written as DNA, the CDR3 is TGTGCCACCAGCGCCGGCAGGGTAGGCAATCAGCCCCAGCATTTT. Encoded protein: CATSAGRVGNQPQHF.

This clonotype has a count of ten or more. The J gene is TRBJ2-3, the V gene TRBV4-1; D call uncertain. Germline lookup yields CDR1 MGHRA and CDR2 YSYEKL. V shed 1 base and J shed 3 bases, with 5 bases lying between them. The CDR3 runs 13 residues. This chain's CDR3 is CASSQGPTDTQYF. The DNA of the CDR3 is TGCGCCAGCAGCCAAGGGCCGACAGATACGCAGTATTTT.

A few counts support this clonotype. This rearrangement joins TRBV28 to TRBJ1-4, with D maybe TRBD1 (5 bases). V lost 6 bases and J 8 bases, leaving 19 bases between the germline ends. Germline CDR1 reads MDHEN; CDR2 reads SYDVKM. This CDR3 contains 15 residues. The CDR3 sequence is CASRTPGLEGEKLFF. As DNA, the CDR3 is TGTGCCAGCAGGACACCGGGACTAGAAGGGGAAAAACTGTTTTTT.